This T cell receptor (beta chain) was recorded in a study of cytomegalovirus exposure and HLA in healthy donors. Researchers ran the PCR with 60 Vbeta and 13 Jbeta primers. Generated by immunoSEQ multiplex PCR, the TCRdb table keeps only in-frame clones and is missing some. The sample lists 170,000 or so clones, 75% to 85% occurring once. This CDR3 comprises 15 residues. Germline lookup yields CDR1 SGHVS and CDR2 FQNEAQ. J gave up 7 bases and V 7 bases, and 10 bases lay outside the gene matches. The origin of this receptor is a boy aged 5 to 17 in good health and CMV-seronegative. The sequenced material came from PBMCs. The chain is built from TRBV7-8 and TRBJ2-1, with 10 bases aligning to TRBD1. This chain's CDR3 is CASTNRRDRGNEQFF. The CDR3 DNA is TGTGCCAGCACCAACCGCCGGGACAGGGGAAATGAGCAGTTCTTC.